This TCR beta chain was documented in a study of blood T cell repertoires in COVID-19. V was pared by 0 bases and J by 1 base, with 10 bases between. The germline gives CDR1 MNHEY, CDR2 SVGEGT. The CDR3 consists of 16 residues. Per the study methods: Estimates of nucleated cell counts were drawn from the amplification of reference gene primers. The protocol was immunoSEQ multiplex PCR, while the TCRdb copy is restricted to in-frame clones and leaves out a portion. That table gives V, J and clone size, and the DNA gave D and trimming. The sample has 130,000 or so clones; around 89% are singletons. The sequencing input was peripheral blood. The receptor's source is a man in his fifties or sixties with active or convalescent COVID-19. The gene calls are TRBV6-2 or TRBV6-3 and TRBJ1-5, with D hard to call. Written as DNA, the CDR3 is TGTGCCAGCAGTTACTCGAGGGCTGACAGCAATCAGCCCCAGCATTTT. Protein sequence: CASSYSRADSNQPQHF.